The clone carrying this T cell receptor (beta chain) was seen more than once but under ten times. The target antigen is unknown. The sample comes from a study of T cells after yellow fever vaccination. Regarding the study as a whole: The presence of abundant clonotypes contaminating from the bulk population was possible in FACS-sorted repertoires.

TCRdb re-called the 5' RACE reads with MiXCR, one entry per CDR3 protein. This sample carries under 250,000 distinct CDR3 sequences, 2.5% to 3.5% of them seen once, and the ten largest clones take less than 3.5%. Sequenced here: CD4+ T cells sorted from PBMCs, sampled 10 days after the yellow fever booster vaccination. The sequence came from a man between 18 and 35 years old who received the YFV17D yellow fever vaccine.

This chain's CDR3 is CASSGGNTGELFF. As DNA, the CDR3 is TGTGCCAGCAGCGGCGGAAACACCGGGGAGCTGTTTTTT. This rearrangement joins TRBV27 to TRBJ2-2; D uncertain. The CDR3 runs 13 residues. Germline CDR1 and CDR2: MNHEY and SMNVEV (reference sequence). With 6 bases removed from V and 2 bases from J, the gap between germline ends came to 7 bases.